The 18 T cell receptor beta chains in this list originate from one sample, sequenced in a study of blood T cell repertoires in COVID-19. Some clones are missing from TCRdb's copy, which holds only in-frame ones; the method was immunoSEQ multiplex PCR. The sample contains 120,000 or so clones, around four fifths of which appear only once. Sequences were obtained from peripheral blood. Receptors originate from a man aged 80 or over with active or convalescent COVID-19.

The V gene is TRBV5-6, the J gene TRBJ1-5; no reliable D call. There are 16 residues in the CDR3. V dropped 2 bases and J dropped 4 bases, with 16 bases sitting between them. Germline V CDR1 and CDR2: SGHDT, YYEEEE. The CDR3 region is CASSLSRWAGNQPQHF. The CDR3, as DNA: TGTGCCAGCAGCTTATCTCGCTGGGCAGGTAATCAGCCCCAGCATTTT.

This clone was recorded only once. The gene calls are TRBV7-2 and TRBJ2-1, with D possibly being TRBD2 (6 bases). Germline lookup yields CDR1 SGHTA and CDR2 FQGNSA. V lost 5 bases and J lost 7, with 12 bases in between. This CDR3 is 13 amino acids long. CDR3 in amino acids: CASSRTRGNEQFF. Here the CDR3 DNA reads TGTGCCAGCAGCCGGACTCGGGGGAATGAGCAGTTCTTC. Drawing the rest from reference TRBV7-2 and TRBJ2-1, the complete variable domain is GAGVSQSPSNKVTEKGKDVELRCDPISGHTALYWYRQSLGQGLEFLIYFQGNSAPDKSGLPSDRFSAERTGGSVSTLTIQRTQQEDSAVYLCASSRTRGNEQFFGPGTRLTVL.

This clone has just a few counts. J is TRBJ2-7 and V is TRBV4-3; 9 nucleotides match TRBD1. The length of the CDR3 is 14 residues. Trimming at V came to 2 bases and at J to 2 bases, leaving 1 base not matched to a gene. The germline gives CDR1 LGHNA, CDR2 YSLEER. Here the CDR3 DNA reads TGCGCCAGCAGCCAATGGACAGGGGCCTACGAGCAGTACTTC. It is translated as CASSQWTGAYEQYF.

This chain links TRBV19 with TRBJ1-1; D gene unclear. Trimming took off 3 bases at V and 1 base at J, with 9 bases between the two ends. Germline V gene data show CDR1 as LNHDA and CDR2 as SQIVND (reference sequence). The CDR3 runs to 14 residues. The CDR3 loop is CASSIDTQNTEAFF. CDR3 nucleotide sequence: TGTGCCAGTAGTATCGACACCCAGAACACTGAAGCTTTCTTT.

The V call is TRBV7-2, the J call TRBJ2-5; 15 bases are a match to TRBD2. Germline-derived CDR1 and CDR2 are SGHTA and FQGNSA. V lost 4 bases, J lost 5 bases, and 8 bases stayed unmatched. The CDR3 covers 17 residues. The CDR3 DNA is TGTGCCAGCAGCTCCGGACTAGCGGGGGGGCTACGGGAGACCCAGTACTTC. Its protein is CASSSGLAGGLRETQYF.

In nucleotides, the CDR3 is TGTGCCAGCAGTGAAAGCGGGGGACCACCATACGAGCAGTACTTC. Translated, it gives CASSESGGPPYEQYF. The chain carries TRBV2 and TRBJ2-7; TRBD2 agrees at 8 bases. V shed 2 bases and J 4 bases; nucleotides not matched to a gene: 7. Germline V gives CDR1 SNHLY, CDR2 FYNNEI. The CDR3 spans 15 residues.

This chain uses TRBV9 with TRBJ2-7, with 10 bases fitting TRBD1. Per the germline V gene, CDR1 is SGDLS and CDR2 is YYNGEE. The CDR3 length is 15 residues. Trimming removed 2 bases from V and 6 bases from J; junction bases left unmatched: 8. DNA of the CDR3: TGTGCCAGCAGCGTTGCCGGGACAGGGGCGTTCGAGCAGTACTTC. It encodes CASSVAGTGAFEQYF.

The chain joins TRBV9 to TRBJ1-5; 10 bases agree with TRBD1. V lost 4 bases and J lost 5; bases outside the gene matches: 3. The CDR3 sequence is 14 residues long. Germline V gene lookup returns CDR1 SGDLS and CDR2 YYNGEE. CDR3 sequence: CASSTGQGDQPQHF. The CDR3 nucleotides read TGTGCCAGCAGCACCGGACAGGGGGATCAGCCCCAGCATTTT. The full variable domain, completed using reference TRBV9 and TRBJ1-5, is DSGVTQTPKHLITATGQRVTLRCSPRSGDLSVYWYQQSLDQGLQFLIQYYNGEERAKGNILERFSAQQFPDLHSELNLSSLELGDSALYFCASSTGQGDQPQHFGDGTRLSIL.

The chain combines TRBV12-5 with TRBJ2-7; TRBD1 matches at 9 bases. V was clipped by 6 bases and J by 5 bases; unmatched bases: 5. The CDR3 is 13 amino acids. Germline V gene lookup returns CDR1 LGHNT and CDR2 FRNRAP. The DNA for the CDR3 is TGTGCTAGTGGGGGGACAGGGAGAGACGAGCAGTACTTC. This codes for CASGGTGRDEQYF.

J is TRBJ2-1 and V is TRBV5-1; no reliable D call. Germline V gene lookup returns CDR1 SGHRS and CDR2 YFSETQ. The ends were cut back, 2 bases at V and 8 bases at J, with 5 bases in the middle. The CDR3 length is 11 residues. The chain's CDR3 is CASSLSDEQFF. CDR3 sequence (DNA): TGCGCCAGCAGCTTATCCGATGAGCAGTTCTTC. The whole variable domain, filled in from reference TRBV5-1 and TRBJ2-1, reads KAGVTQTPRYLIKTRGQQVTLSCSPISGHRSVSWYQQTPGQGLQFLFEYFSETQRNKGNFPGRFSGRQFSNSRSEMNVSTLELGDSALYLCASSLSDEQFFGPGTRLTVL.

The chain recombines TRBV30 with TRBJ1-6, with 7 positions matching TRBD1. The CDR3 is 12 residues long. The V and J ends lost 2 bases and 11 bases, in that order; junction bases with no gene match: 3. Germline CDR1 reads GTSNPN; CDR2 reads SVGIG (reference sequence). The CDR3 loop reads CAWSSQGTPLHF. Written as DNA, the CDR3 is TGTGCCTGGAGTTCACAGGGGACACCCCTCCACTTT.

This chain joins TRBV7-6 and TRBJ2-5; 10 bases fit TRBD2. Per the germline V gene, CDR1 is SGHVS and CDR2 is FNYEAQ. V lost 5 bases, J lost 6 bases, and 12 bases stayed unmatched. The CDR3 spans 16 residues. The CDR3 is CASSLQPAGGPKTQYF. The CDR3 region has the DNA TGTGCCAGCAGCCTCCAACCAGCGGGGGGGCCGAAGACCCAGTACTTC.

The V call is TRBV4-2, the J call TRBJ2-3, with D unclear. In germline, CDR1 is LGHNA, CDR2 YNFKEQ. V lost 4 bases to trimming and J lost 0 bases, with 20 bases between them. The CDR3 sequence is 18 residues long. The CDR3 DNA reads TGTGCCAGCAGCCCAACGTACGCCGGCGGCGCTAGCACAGATACGCAGTATTTT. Translation: CASSPTYAGGASTDTQYF.

Here the CDR3 reads CASSQDPFSGNTIYF. Written as DNA, the CDR3 is TGCGCCAGCAGCCAGGATCCTTTCTCTGGAAACACCATATATTTT. The J gene is TRBJ1-3, the V gene TRBV5-1; D is unclear. Trimming shortened V by 4 bases and J by 0 bases, and 11 bases separated the two germline ends. The CDR3 is 15 residues long. Germline V gene lookup returns CDR1 SGHRS and CDR2 YFSETQ.

About this clone itself: One end of the junction does not line up with germline, which may come from a read error. This sequence joins TRBV19 and TRBJ1-5; 7 bases match TRBD1. Germline V gives CDR1 LNHDA, CDR2 SQIVND (reference sequence). The CDR3 extends over 14 amino acids. In nucleotides, the CDR3 is TGCGACCTCGCGGGGACAGATAGCAATCAGCCCCAGCATTTT. Amino acid sequence: CDLAGTDSNQPQHF.

V is TRBV10-3 and J is TRBJ1-1, with no clear D. The V gene lost 10 bases and the J gene lost 0 bases, with 6 bases spanning the gap. The CDR3 extends over 11 amino acids. The germline gives CDR1 ENHRY, CDR2 SYGVKD. DNA of the CDR3: TGTGCCAGCGGCTTGAACACTGAAGCTTTCTTT. Protein sequence: CASGLNTEAFF.

The V and J genes are TRBV27 and TRBJ2-7, with TRBD1 matching 7 bases. V gave up 5 bases and J gave up 2 bases; unmatched junction bases: 6. Per germline, CDR1 MNHEY and CDR2 SMNVEV (reference sequence). This CDR3 region has 14 residues. The CDR3 loop reads CASSPDRFTYEQYF. In DNA, the CDR3 is TGTGCCAGCAGTCCGGACAGGTTCACCTACGAGCAGTACTTC.

The chain is built from TRBV7-2 and TRBJ1-5, with D possibly being TRBD1 (5 bases). Trimming cost V 6 bases and J 6 bases, with 15 bases left between them. The germline gives CDR1 SGHTA, CDR2 FQGNSA. This CDR3 has 14 residues. The CDR3 coding sequence is TGTGCCAGCAGTCCCCGGGCCGGGGGTCAGCCCCAGCATTTT. Translated: CASSPRAGGQPQHF.